The rows below give T cell receptor beta chains drawn from one sample of a study of CD8+ T cells in alopecia areata. Clones were read by immunoSEQ multiplex PCR, and TCRdb kept only the in-frame ones, dropping some. This sample yields fewer than 200,000 clones, of which 50% to 60% are seen a single time; roughly 14% belongs to the top ten. Sequences were derived from CD4+ T cells sorted from blood, sampled at week 0. These receptors were collected from a human donor with alopecia areata. Both conserved end residues are part of each CDR3. Fields, in order: clone size, J gene, V gene, D gene, CDR3 protein, CDR3 DNA. The D gene is left open where the match is weak. Clone size is given for some rows only: seen once, a few or many times, or a class if the clone is expanded.

>.|TRBJ2-1|TRBV10-3|TRBD1
CAISTGAGNEQFF
TGTGCCATCAGCACAGGGGCCGGGAATGAGCAGTTCTTC
>.|TRBJ1-2|TRBV29-1|TRBD1
CSAALGGDGGYTF
TGCAGCGCGGCTTTAGGGGGCGACGGTGGCTACACCTTC
>.|TRBJ1-1|TRBV6-5|.
CASSYEGTTSEAFF
TGTGCCAGCAGTTACGAAGGGACCACTTCTGAAGCTTTCTTT
>.|TRBJ2-7|TRBV30|.
CAWTPRVVTYEQYF
TGTGCCTGGACCCCTAGGGTGGTCACCTACGAGCAGTACTTC
>.|TRBJ1-2|TRBV23-1|.
CASSQAGTNYGYTF
TGCGCCAGCAGTCAGGCCGGAACTAACTATGGCTACACCTTC
>many|TRBJ2-7|TRBV6-5|.
CASTIEQGSYEQYF
TGTGCCAGCACCATCGAACAGGGCTCCTACGAGCAGTACTTC
>once|TRBJ1-5|TRBV19|.
CASSTQATSSNQPQHF
TGTGCCAGTAGTACTCAGGCTACTTCCAGCAATCAGCCCCAGCATTTT
>.|TRBJ1-5|TRBV18|.
CASSLEDLRGQPQHF
TGTGCCAGCTCCCTCGAGGACCTAAGGGGACAGCCCCAGCATTTT
>.|TRBJ1-4|TRBV29-1|.
CSAGTSEKLFF
TGCAGCGCTGGGACTTCCGAAAAACTGTTTTTT
>.|TRBJ2-2|TRBV7-2|TRBD1
CASSSRQGANTGELFF
TGTGCCAGCAGCTCCCGACAGGGGGCGAACACCGGGGAGCTGTTTTTT
>.|TRBJ2-7|TRBV5-6|.
CASSPRGPGREQYF
TGTGCCAGCAGCCCGAGGGGGCCCGGGAGAGAGCAGTACTTC
>few|TRBJ1-4|TRBV4-1|.
CASSQTGPNEKLFF
TGCGCCAGCAGCCAAACAGGCCCTAATGAAAAACTGTTTTTT
>.|TRBJ1-2|TRBV5-1|.
CASSLMGIGYTF
TGCGCCAGCAGCTTGATGGGTATTGGCTACACCTTC
>few|TRBJ2-3|TRBV5-1|TRBD2
CASSLTSGGHTDTQYF
TGCGCCAGCAGCTTGACTAGCGGGGGACACACAGATACGCAGTATTTT
>.|TRBJ2-5|TRBV30|.
CAWSAKETQYF
TGTGCCTGGAGCGCTAAAGAGACCCAGTACTTC
>.|TRBJ2-7|TRBV5-6|TRBD2
CASYPGLAGRRSEEQYF
TGTGCCAGCTACCCGGGACTAGCGGGGCGTAGATCGGAGGAGCAGTACTTC
>.|TRBJ1-5|TRBV7-6|.
CASSLASQRDQPQHF
TGTGCCAGCAGCTTAGCCTCACAAAGGGATCAGCCCCAGCATTTT
>.|TRBJ1-2|TRBV5-1|.
CASSPHNYGYTF
TGCGCCAGCAGTCCCCACAACTATGGCTACACCTTC
>few|TRBJ1-5|TRBV18|.
CASSPAAGNQPQHF
TGTGCCAGCTCACCGGCGGCAGGGAATCAGCCCCAGCATTTT
>.|TRBJ2-4|TRBV5-6|.
CASSLGSAKNIQYF
TGTGCCAGCAGCTTGGGCTCAGCCAAAAACATTCAGTACTTC
>.|TRBJ1-2|TRBV30|.
CAWRRGINYGYTF
TGTGCCTGGAGGCGGGGAATTAACTATGGCTACACCTTC
>.|TRBJ2-3|TRBV29-1|.
CSLEEGTDTQYF
TGCAGCTTAGAGGAGGGCACAGATACGCAGTATTTT
>few|TRBJ2-7|TRBV5-1|.
CASSLSPGPYEQYF
TGCGCCAGCAGCTTGAGCCCGGGGCCCTACGAGCAGTACTTC
>once|TRBJ2-4|TRBV29-1|TRBD1
CSVEKGTGGNIQYF
TGCAGCGTTGAAAAAGGGACAGGGGGAAACATTCAGTACTTC